The rows below give T cell receptor beta chains drawn from one sample of a study of cytotoxic CD8 clonotypes in ibrutinib-treated CLL. Profiling relied on immunoSEQ multiplex PCR, and the TCRdb table lists in-frame clones only, not all of them. The sample includes about 39,000 clones, approximately 67% seen only once; the top ten take about 7%. Sequencing used PBMCs, obtained at disease progression, from a patient treated with ibrutinib. The receptors derive from a human donor with chronic lymphocytic leukemia. CDR3s leave out the opening cysteine and the closing phenylalanine or tryptophan.

v_gene,j_gene,CDR3aa
TRBV28,TRBJ2-5,ASSLPTSGKETQY
TRBV18,TRBJ2-7,ASSPPEDYEQY
TRBV7-9,TRBJ1-1,ASSYGGVTEAF
TRBV11-2,TRBJ2-3,ASSSVGGRTTQY
TRBV11-1,TRBJ2-3,ASSLDRDPGTDTQY
TRBV10-3,TRBJ2-3,AVLRESTDTQY
TRBV13,TRBJ2-7,ASRSGGGYEQY
TRBV5-1,TRBJ2-2,ASSSRETRSGELF
TRBV14,TRBJ1-4,ASSQVQSRINEKLF
TRBV30,TRBJ2-2,AWSMRNTGELF